This TCR beta chain derives from a study of human T cells and chemical hapten exposure. General study findings and limits: PT1 expanded TCR numbers tracked positively with patch test score.

Time point meaning: patch test 2, 6 weeks after DPC sensitization. Stated treatment: therapeutic diphenylcyclopropenone sensitization with weekly scalp DPC. Many counts were recorded for this clonotype. Its antigen is not known. From the RACE reads, TCRdb called clonotypes with MiXCR, one entry per CDR3 protein. Of some 350,000 distinct CDR3 sequences in the sample, about 6.9% were seen once. Trimming took 6 bases from V and 2 from J, leaving 14 bases between them. This CDR3 is 16 amino acids long. Germline V CDR1 and CDR2: LNHDA, SQIVND (reference sequence). The source of this sequence is a woman aged 18-29 years with alopecia areata. Some clones in this sample may be carry-over from other donors' samples. V is TRBV19 and J is TRBJ2-6; D not certain. The sample here was whole blood, taken in connection with sensitization to the hapten diphenylcyclopropenone (DPC). CDR3 residues: CASRPPGAAGANVLTF. The CDR3 DNA reads TGTGCCAGTAGACCCCCCGGCGCCGCTGGGGCCAACGTCCTGACTTTC.